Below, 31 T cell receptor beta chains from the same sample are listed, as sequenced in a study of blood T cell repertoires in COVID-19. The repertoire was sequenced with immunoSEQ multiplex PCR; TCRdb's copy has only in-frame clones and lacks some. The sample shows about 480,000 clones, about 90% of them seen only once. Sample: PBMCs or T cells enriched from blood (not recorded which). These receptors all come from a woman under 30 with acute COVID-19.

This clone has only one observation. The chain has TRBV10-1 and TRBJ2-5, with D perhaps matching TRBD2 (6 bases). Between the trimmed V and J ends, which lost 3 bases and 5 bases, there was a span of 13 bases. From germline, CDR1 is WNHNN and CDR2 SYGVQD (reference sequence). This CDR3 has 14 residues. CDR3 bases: TGCGCCAGCAGTGAAAATGGGGGGTTGGAGACCCAGTACTTC. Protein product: CASSENGGLETQYF.

Here the CDR3 DNA reads TGTGCCAGTAGTATTAAAAACAACCTTCGAGGCTACACCTTC. It codes for CASSIKNNLRGYTF. V gene TRBV19 combines with J gene TRBJ1-2, with D unclear. Germline CDR1 and CDR2: LNHDA and SQIVND (reference sequence). V was pared by 3 bases and J by 8 bases, with 16 bases between. The CDR3 has 14 amino acids.

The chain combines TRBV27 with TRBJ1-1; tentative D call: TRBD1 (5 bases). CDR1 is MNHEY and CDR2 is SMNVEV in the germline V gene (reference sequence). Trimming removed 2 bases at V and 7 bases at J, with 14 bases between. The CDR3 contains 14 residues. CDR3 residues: CASSLVAGSGEAFF. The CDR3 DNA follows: TGTGCCAGCAGTTTAGTGGCAGGGTCTGGTGAAGCTTTCTTT.

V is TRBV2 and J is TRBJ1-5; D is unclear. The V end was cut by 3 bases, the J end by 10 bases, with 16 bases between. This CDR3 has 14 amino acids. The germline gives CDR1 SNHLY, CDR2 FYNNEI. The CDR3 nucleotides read TGTGCCAGCAGTGACTCGACTGGGTCTCAACCCCAGCATTTT. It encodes CASSDSTGSQPQHF.

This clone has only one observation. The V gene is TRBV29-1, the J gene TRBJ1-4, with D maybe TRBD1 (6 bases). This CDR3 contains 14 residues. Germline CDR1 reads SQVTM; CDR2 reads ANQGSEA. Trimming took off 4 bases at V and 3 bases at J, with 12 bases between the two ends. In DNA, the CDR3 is TGCAGCGTTGGCCAGGGGTTGGCTAATGAAAAACTGTTTTTT. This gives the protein CSVGQGLANEKLFF. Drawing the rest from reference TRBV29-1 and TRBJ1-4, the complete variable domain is SAVISQKPSRDICQRGTSLTIQCQVDSQVTMMFWYRQQPGQSLTLIATANQGSEATYESGFVIDKFPISRPNLTFSTLTVSNMSPEDSSIYLCSVGQGLANEKLFFGSGTQLSVL.

The CDR3 spells CASSDSRGQPQHF. The DNA of the CDR3 is TGTGCCAGCAGTGACTCGAGGGGGCAGCCCCAGCATTTT. V and J are TRBV6-4 and TRBJ1-5; TRBD1 is a possible D gene (6 bases). V was cut by 0 bases and J by 7 bases, with 7 bases left in between. Germline V gene lookup returns CDR1 MRHNA and CDR2 SNTAGT. The CDR3 totals 13 residues.

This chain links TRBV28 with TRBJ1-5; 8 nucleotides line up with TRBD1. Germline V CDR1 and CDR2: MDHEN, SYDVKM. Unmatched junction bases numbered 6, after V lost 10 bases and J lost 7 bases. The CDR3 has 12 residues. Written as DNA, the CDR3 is TGTGCCACCACAGGGGGGGACCAGCCCCAGCATTTT. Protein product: CATTGGDQPQHF. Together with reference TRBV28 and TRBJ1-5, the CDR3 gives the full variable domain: DVKVTQSSRYLVKRTGEKVFLECVQDMDHENMFWYRQDPGLGLRLIYFSYDVKMKEKGDIPEGYSVSREKKERFSLILESASTNQTSMYLCATTGGDQPQHFGDGTRLSIL.

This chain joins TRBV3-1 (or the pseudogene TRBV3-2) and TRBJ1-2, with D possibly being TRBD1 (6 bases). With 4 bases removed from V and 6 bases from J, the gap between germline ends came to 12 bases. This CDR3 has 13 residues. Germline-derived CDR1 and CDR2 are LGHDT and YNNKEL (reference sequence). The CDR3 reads CASSPGTSNGYTF. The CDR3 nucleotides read TGTGCCAGCAGCCCAGGGACAAGCAATGGCTACACCTTC.

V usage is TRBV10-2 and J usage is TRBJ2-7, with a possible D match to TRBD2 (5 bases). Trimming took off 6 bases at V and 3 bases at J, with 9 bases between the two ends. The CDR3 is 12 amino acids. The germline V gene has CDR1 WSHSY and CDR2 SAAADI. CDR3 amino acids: CASRLDYYEQYF. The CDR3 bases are TGCGCCAGCAGACTAGACTACTACGAGCAGTACTTC.

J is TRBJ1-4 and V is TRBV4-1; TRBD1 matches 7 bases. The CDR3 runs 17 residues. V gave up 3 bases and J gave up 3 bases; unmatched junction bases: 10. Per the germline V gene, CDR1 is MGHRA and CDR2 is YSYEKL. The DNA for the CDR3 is TGCGCCAGCAGCCACCCTAGACAAAGGGGGCCTAATGAAAAACTGTTTTTT. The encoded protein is CASSHPRQRGPNEKLFF.

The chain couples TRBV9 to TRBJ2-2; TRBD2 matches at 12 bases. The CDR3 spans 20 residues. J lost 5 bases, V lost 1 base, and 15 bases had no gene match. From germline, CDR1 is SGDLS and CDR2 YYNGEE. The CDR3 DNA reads TGTGCCAGCAGCGTAAACCCTACCCCCCTAGCGGGAGGGATTACCGGGGAGCTGTTTTTT. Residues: CASSVNPTPLAGGITGELFF.

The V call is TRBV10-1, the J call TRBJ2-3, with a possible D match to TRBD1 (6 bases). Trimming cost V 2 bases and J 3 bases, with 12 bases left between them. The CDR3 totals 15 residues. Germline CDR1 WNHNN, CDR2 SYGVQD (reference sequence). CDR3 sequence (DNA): TGCGCCAGCAGTGAGAACCACAGGGTAACAGATACGCAGTATTTT. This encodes CASSENHRVTDTQYF.

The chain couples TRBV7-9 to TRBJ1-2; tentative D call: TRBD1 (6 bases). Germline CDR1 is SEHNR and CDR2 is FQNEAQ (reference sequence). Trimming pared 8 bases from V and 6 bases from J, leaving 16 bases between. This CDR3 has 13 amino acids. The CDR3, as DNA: TGTGCCAGCGCAACACAGGGTAGGGATGGCTACACCTTC. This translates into CASATQGRDGYTF.

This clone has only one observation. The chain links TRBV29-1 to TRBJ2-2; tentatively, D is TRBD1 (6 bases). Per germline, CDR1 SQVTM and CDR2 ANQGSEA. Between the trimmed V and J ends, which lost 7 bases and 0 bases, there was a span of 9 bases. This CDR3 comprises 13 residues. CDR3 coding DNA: TGCAGCGCTACAGGGTCGAACACCGGGGAGCTGTTTTTT. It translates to CSATGSNTGELFF.

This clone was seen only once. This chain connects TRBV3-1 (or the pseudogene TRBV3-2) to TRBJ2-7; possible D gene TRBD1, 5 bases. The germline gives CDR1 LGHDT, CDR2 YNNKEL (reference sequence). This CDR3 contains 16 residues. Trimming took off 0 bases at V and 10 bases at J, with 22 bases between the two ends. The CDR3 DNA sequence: TGTGCCAGCAGCCAAGAGATCTACAGGTTATCCCCATACCAGTACTTC. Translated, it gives CASSQEIYRLSPYQYF.

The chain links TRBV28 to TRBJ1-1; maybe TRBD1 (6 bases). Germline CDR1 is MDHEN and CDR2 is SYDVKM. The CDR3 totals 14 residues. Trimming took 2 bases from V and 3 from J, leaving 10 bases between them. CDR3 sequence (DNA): TGTGCCAGCAGTTTAGGGGGCACCCACACTGAAGCTTTCTTT. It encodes CASSLGGTHTEAFF. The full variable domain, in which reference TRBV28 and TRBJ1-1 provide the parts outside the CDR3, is DVKVTQSSRYLVKRTGEKVFLECVQDMDHENMFWYRQDPGLGLRLIYFSYDVKMKEKGDIPEGYSVSREKKERFSLILESASTNQTSMYLCASSLGGTHTEAFFGQGTRLTVV.

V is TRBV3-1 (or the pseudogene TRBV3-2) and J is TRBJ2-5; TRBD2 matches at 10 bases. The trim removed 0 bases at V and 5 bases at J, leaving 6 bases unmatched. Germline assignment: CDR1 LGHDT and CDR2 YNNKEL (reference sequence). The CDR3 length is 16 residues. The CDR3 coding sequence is TGTGCCAGCAGCCAAGATATCCTAGCGGGGGATGAGACCCAGTACTTC. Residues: CASSQDILAGDETQYF.

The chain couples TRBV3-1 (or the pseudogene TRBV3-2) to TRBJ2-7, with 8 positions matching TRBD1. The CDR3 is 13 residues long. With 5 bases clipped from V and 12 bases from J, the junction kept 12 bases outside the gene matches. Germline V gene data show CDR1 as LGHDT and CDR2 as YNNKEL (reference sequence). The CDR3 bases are TGTGCCAGCAGCGAATGGGGGACAGGAGTGCTGTACTTC. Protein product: CASSEWGTGVLYF.

The CDR3 loop reads CASRDQGLVDEQYF. In DNA form, the CDR3 reads TGTGCCAGCAGGGATCAGGGGCTCGTCGACGAGCAGTACTTC. The chain has TRBV28 and TRBJ2-7, with D perhaps matching TRBD1 (6 bases). The V gene's germline CDR1 is MDHEN and CDR2 SYDVKM. The ends were cut back, 6 bases at V and 5 bases at J, with 17 bases in the middle. CDR3 size: 14 residues.

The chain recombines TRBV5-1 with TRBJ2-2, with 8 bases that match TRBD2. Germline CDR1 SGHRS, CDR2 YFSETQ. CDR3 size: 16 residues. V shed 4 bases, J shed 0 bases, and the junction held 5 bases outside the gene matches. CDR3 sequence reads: CASSPGGGPNTGELFF. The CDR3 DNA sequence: TGCGCCAGCAGCCCGGGAGGGGGGCCGAACACCGGGGAGCTGTTTTTT.

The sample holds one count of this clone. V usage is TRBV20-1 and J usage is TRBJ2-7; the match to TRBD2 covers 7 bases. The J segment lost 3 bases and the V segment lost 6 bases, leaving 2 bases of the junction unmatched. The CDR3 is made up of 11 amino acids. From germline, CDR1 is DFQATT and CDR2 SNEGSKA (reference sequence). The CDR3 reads CSAKRGYEQYF. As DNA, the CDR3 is TGCAGTGCAAAGCGGGGCTACGAGCAGTACTTC.

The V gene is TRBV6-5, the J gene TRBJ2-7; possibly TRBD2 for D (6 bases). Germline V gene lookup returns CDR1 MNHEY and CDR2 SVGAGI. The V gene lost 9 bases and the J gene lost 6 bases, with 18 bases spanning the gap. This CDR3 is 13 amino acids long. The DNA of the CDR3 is TGTGCCAGTAATACGAGGGTGGGAGGCGAGCAGTACTTC. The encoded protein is CASNTRVGGEQYF.

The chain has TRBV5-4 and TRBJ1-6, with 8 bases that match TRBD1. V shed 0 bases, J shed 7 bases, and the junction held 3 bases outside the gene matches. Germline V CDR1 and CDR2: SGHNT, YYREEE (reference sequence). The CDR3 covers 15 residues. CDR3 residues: CASSLAHRGNSPLHF. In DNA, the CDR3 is TGTGCCAGCAGCTTGGCGCACAGGGGGAATTCACCCCTCCACTTT.

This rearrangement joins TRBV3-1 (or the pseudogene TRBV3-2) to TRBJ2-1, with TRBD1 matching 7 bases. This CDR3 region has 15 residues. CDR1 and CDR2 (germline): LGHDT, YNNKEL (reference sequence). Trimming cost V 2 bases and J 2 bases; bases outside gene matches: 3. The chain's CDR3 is CASSQFQGAYNEQFF. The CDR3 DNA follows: TGTGCCAGCAGCCAATTCCAGGGGGCCTACAATGAGCAGTTCTTC.

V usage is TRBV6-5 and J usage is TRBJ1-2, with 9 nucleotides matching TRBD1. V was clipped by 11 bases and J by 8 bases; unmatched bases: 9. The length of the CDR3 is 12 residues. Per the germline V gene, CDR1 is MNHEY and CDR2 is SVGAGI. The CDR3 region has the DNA TGTGCCGGAGGACAGGGGTGGACGGGCTACACCTTC. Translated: CAGGQGWTGYTF.

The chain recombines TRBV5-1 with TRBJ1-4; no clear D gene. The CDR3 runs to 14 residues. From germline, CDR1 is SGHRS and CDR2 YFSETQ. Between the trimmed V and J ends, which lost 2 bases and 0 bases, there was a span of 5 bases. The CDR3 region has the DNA TGCGCCAGCAGCTTCGGGGCAACTAATGAAAAACTGTTTTTT. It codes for CASSFGATNEKLFF.

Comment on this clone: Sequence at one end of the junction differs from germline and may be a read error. CDR3 in DNA: TGTGCCAGCAGCTTCCTCAGGGGCGGAATTTTT. Its translation: CASSFLRGGIF. The chain uses TRBV7-3 and TRBJ1-4; tentatively, D is TRBD1 (6 bases). This CDR3 contains 11 residues. Germline V gene lookup returns CDR1 SGHTA and CDR2 FQGTGA.

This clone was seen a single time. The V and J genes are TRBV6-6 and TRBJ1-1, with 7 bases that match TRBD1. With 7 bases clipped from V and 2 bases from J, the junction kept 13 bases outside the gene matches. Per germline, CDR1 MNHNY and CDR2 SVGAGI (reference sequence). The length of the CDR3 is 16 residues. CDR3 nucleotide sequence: TGTGCCAGCACCTTGGCAGGGGGGACGGGTAACACTGAAGCTTTCTTT. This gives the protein CASTLAGGTGNTEAFF.

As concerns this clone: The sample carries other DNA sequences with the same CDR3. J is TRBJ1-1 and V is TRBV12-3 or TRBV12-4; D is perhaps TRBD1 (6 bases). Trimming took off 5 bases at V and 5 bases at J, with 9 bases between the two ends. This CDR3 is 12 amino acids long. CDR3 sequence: CASSPQGTEAFF. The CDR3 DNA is TGTGCCAGCAGTCCACAGGGTACTGAAGCTTTCTTT.

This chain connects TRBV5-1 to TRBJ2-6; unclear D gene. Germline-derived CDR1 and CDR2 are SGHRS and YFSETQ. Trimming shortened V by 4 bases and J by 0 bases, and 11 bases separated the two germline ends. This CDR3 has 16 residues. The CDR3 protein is CASSPRPYSGANVLTF. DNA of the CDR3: TGCGCCAGCAGCCCGCGGCCCTACTCTGGGGCCAACGTCCTGACTTTC. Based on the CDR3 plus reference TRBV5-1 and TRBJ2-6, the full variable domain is KAGVTQTPRYLIKTRGQQVTLSCSPISGHRSVSWYQQTPGQGLQFLFEYFSETQRNKGNFPGRFSGRQFSNSRSEMNVSTLELGDSALYLCASSPRPYSGANVLTFGAGSRLTVL.

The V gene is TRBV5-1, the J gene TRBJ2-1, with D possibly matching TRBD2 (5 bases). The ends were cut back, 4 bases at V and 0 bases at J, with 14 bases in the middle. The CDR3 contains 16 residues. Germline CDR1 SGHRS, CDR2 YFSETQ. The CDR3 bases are TGCGCCAGCAGCCCCCGGGAAGAGAGCTCCTACAATGAGCAGTTCTTC. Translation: CASSPREESSYNEQFF.